This entry lists 32 T cell receptor beta chains sequenced from one sample in a study of blood T cell repertoires in COVID-19. The repertoire was sequenced with immunoSEQ multiplex PCR; TCRdb's copy has only in-frame clones and lacks some. The sample carries fewer than 150,000 clones, 85% to 90% recorded once. The sequenced material came from peripheral blood. The receptors here all came from a man between 65 and 80 years old who had recovered from COVID-19.

The CDR3 protein is CASSQFLGRTEAFF. The DNA for the CDR3 is TGTGCCAGCAGCCAATTCTTGGGGAGGACTGAAGCTTTCTTT. V usage is TRBV3-1 (or the pseudogene TRBV3-2) and J usage is TRBJ1-1; D unclear. Trimming pared 2 bases from V and 5 bases from J, leaving 12 bases between. The CDR3 is made up of 14 amino acids. Germline CDR1 is LGHDT and CDR2 is YNNKEL (reference sequence).

A single count supports this clone. The chain employs TRBV9 and TRBJ2-3, with 9 bases aligning to TRBD2. The germline gives CDR1 SGDLS, CDR2 YYNGEE. Germline trimming cut 3 bases from V and 1 base from J; bases unmatched to any gene: 3. CDR3 size: 15 residues. The CDR3 reads CASSAGTSRTDTQYF. The CDR3 region has the DNA TGTGCCAGCAGCGCGGGGACTAGCCGCACAGATACGCAGTATTTT.

The chain is built from TRBV5-4 and TRBJ2-7, with 7 bases fitting TRBD2. The J segment lost 5 bases and the V segment lost 4 bases, leaving 6 bases of the junction unmatched. In germline, CDR1 is SGHNT, CDR2 YYREEE (reference sequence). There are 13 residues in the CDR3. The CDR3 DNA follows: TGTGCCAGCAGCCAGTGGGGAGGGGACGAGCAGTACTTC. Its translation: CASSQWGGDEQYF.

This clone was observed once. V is TRBV5-1 and J is TRBJ1-2, with D perhaps TRBD1 (5 bases). The V gene's germline CDR1 is SGHRS and CDR2 YFSETQ. The ends were cut back, 0 bases at V and 8 bases at J, with 17 bases in the middle. The CDR3 runs to 15 residues. The CDR3 nucleotides read TGCGCCAGCAGCTTGGACACAGGTCCTTCGCGGGGCTACACCTTC. This translates into CASSLDTGPSRGYTF.

The genes are TRBV7-7 and TRBJ2-6; 12 bases match TRBD2. The junction had 8 bases not matched to a gene; V was cut back by 5 bases and J by 0 bases. Germline V gene lookup returns CDR1 SSHAT and CDR2 FNYEAQ (reference sequence). CDR3 size: 19 residues. The CDR3 loop reads CASSPGLAGRDSGANVLTF. CDR3 bases: TGTGCCAGCAGCCCGGGACTAGCGGGTAGGGACTCTGGGGCCAACGTCCTGACTTTC.

The rearrangement joins TRBV2 to TRBJ2-7, with D tentatively TRBD2 (6 bases). This CDR3 is built from 15 residues. Germline V gene data show CDR1 as SNHLY and CDR2 as FYNNEI. The germline V and J ends were trimmed by 4 bases and 1 base, with 14 bases remaining between them. This CDR3 reads CASSAAGSLSYEQYF. The DNA of the CDR3 is TGTGCCAGCAGTGCTGCGGGATCGCTTTCCTACGAGCAGTACTTC.

The chain joins TRBV19 to TRBJ1-2; D ambiguous. Trimming stripped 3 bases from V and 3 bases from J, with 11 bases between. This CDR3 is built from 14 residues. Germline V gives CDR1 LNHDA, CDR2 SQIVND (reference sequence). The CDR3 coding sequence is TGTGCCAGTAGTATTGAGTTTGAGGACTATGGCTACACCTTC. Amino acids: CASSIEFEDYGYTF. Variable domain in full (rest from reference TRBV19 and TRBJ1-2): DGGITQSPKYLFRKEGQNVTLSCEQNLNHDAMYWYRQDPGQGLRLIYYSQIVNDFQKGDIAEGYSVSREKKESFPLTVTSAQKNPTAFYLCASSIEFEDYGYTFGSGTRLTVV.

The V call is TRBV15, the J call TRBJ1-5; D perhaps matches TRBD1 (6 bases). The CDR3 is made up of 15 amino acids. Germline CDR1 and CDR2: LNHNV and YYDKDF (reference sequence). The V gene lost 6 bases and the J gene lost 2 bases, with 14 bases spanning the gap. CDR3 in DNA: TGTGCCACCAGACATCAGGGGAGCCGCAATCAGCCCCAGCATTTT. Amino acids: CATRHQGSRNQPQHF.

DNA of the CDR3: TGTGCCAGTAGTCAGCGGGGGGGGACCCAGTACTTC. It codes for CASSQRGGTQYF. The V gene is TRBV19, the J gene TRBJ2-5, with 10 bases identical to TRBD2. The CDR3 spans 12 residues. The ends lost 5 bases at V and 7 bases at J; junction bases unmatched: 1. Germline CDR1 LNHDA, CDR2 SQIVND (reference sequence).

This clone was seen once. The V call is TRBV7-3, the J call TRBJ2-1; weak D call: TRBD2 (6 bases). The CDR3 sequence is 15 residues long. Germline loops: CDR1 SGHTA, CDR2 FQGTGA. The ends were cut back, 10 bases at V and 3 bases at J, with 19 bases in the middle. In nucleotides, the CDR3 is TGTGCCACCGCTGGTGGGGTAGCGGACTACAATGAGCAGTTCTTC. This codes for CATAGGVADYNEQFF.

CDR3 protein: CASSQGRGSNTGELFF. In DNA form, the CDR3 reads TGTGCCAGCAGCCAAGGTCGAGGGTCGAACACCGGGGAGCTGTTTTTT. V and J are TRBV4-2 and TRBJ2-2; possible D gene TRBD2, 5 bases. CDR3 length: 16 residues. Germline values: CDR1 LGHNA, CDR2 YNFKEQ. V was pared by 1 base and J by 0 bases, with 9 bases between.

This sequence joins TRBV28 and TRBJ2-1, with a tentative D call TRBD1 (5 bases). The germline gives CDR1 MDHEN, CDR2 SYDVKM. The CDR3 covers 15 residues. The ends were cut back, 6 bases at V and 4 bases at J, with 16 bases in the middle. Written as DNA, the CDR3 is TGTGCCAGCAGCCCCCCCGCAGGGATGTACAATGAGCAGTTCTTC. This gives the protein CASSPPAGMYNEQFF.

The chain uses TRBV24-1 and TRBJ2-2; 8 nucleotides line up with TRBD1. V lost 3 bases to trimming and J lost 6 bases; unmatched junction nucleotides: 2. CDR1 is KGHDR, CDR2 SFDVKD, per germline. CDR3 length: 14 residues. In DNA form, the CDR3 reads TGTGCCACCAGTGATCGACAGGGGTCCGGGGAGCTGTTTTTT. It codes for CATSDRQGSGELFF.

A note on this clone: The same CDR3 arises from other DNA sequences in this sample as well. The CDR3 spells CASSPGRGTEAFF. CDR3 bases: TGTGCCAGCTCACCGGGCAGGGGCACTGAAGCTTTCTTT. The J gene is TRBJ1-1, the V gene TRBV18; a possible D gene is TRBD1 (6 bases). Germline CDR1 is KGHSH and CDR2 is LQKENI. With 3 bases removed from V and 4 bases from J, the gap between germline ends came to 9 bases. The CDR3 has 13 amino acids.

The genes are TRBV6-4 and TRBJ2-1; TRBD2 matches 10 bases. This CDR3 is 16 amino acids long. Trimming removed 4 bases from V and 5 bases from J; junction bases left unmatched: 8. The V gene's germline CDR1 is MRHNA and CDR2 SNTAGT. DNA for the CDR3: TGTGCCAGCAGTGTAACACTAGCGGGGTTTAACAATGAGCAGTTCTTC. Translation gives CASSVTLAGFNNEQFF.

V is TRBV5-6 and J is TRBJ1-2, with 10 bases aligning to TRBD1. The CDR3 is made up of 15 amino acids. V shed 0 bases, J shed 10 bases, and the junction held 9 bases outside the gene matches. The germline gives CDR1 SGHDT, CDR2 YYEEEE. The CDR3 region has the DNA TGTGCCAGCAGCTTGGTGTGGGACAGGGGTGAAGACTACACCTTC. It translates to CASSLVWDRGEDYTF.

The V and J genes are TRBV5-4 and TRBJ2-3, with D perhaps matching TRBD1 (7 bases). CDR1 and CDR2 (germline): SGHNT, YYREEE (reference sequence). The CDR3 has 17 amino acids. Trimming pared 0 bases from V and 5 bases from J, leaving 19 bases between. CDR3 residues: CASSLAVERRGLDTQYF. CDR3 DNA: TGTGCCAGCAGCTTGGCCGTTGAGCGGAGGGGGCTAGATACGCAGTATTTT.

The chain has TRBV10-3 and TRBJ2-1; no definite D call. V dropped 2 bases and J dropped 9 bases, with 11 bases sitting between them. The CDR3 contains 13 residues. CDR1 ENHRY and CDR2 SYGVKD come from the germline V gene. The CDR3 sequence: CAISEEEFGEQFF. CDR3 nucleotides: TGTGCCATCAGTGAGGAGGAATTTGGTGAGCAGTTCTTC.

This clone was observed a few times. DNA of the CDR3: TGCGCCAGCAGCTTGGTAGGGACTAGCACGAATGAGCAGTTCTTC. Translated, it gives CASSLVGTSTNEQFF. This chain links TRBV5-1 with TRBJ2-1, with 9 positions matching TRBD2. The V gene end was trimmed by 0 bases and the J gene end by 7 bases; junction bases not matched to a gene: 5. CDR3 size: 15 residues. Germline V CDR1 and CDR2: SGHRS, YFSETQ.

The chain links TRBV15 to TRBJ2-2; 9 nucleotides align to TRBD1. The CDR3 totals 18 residues. The trim removed 4 bases at V and 1 base at J, leaving 10 bases unmatched. Looked up from germline, CDR1 is LNHNV and CDR2 is YYDKDF (reference sequence). The chain's CDR3 is CATSKKTGGAGNTGELFF. In DNA form, the CDR3 reads TGTGCCACCAGCAAAAAAACAGGGGGCGCGGGGAACACCGGGGAGCTGTTTTTT.

The CDR3 bases are TGTGCCAGCAGTCGACAGCCCTTCTCTGGAAACACCATATATTTT. Its protein product is CASSRQPFSGNTIYF. The chain employs TRBV6-5 and TRBJ1-3; D may be TRBD1 (5 bases). The CDR3 loop spans 15 amino acids. In germline, CDR1 is MNHEY, CDR2 SVGAGI. The ends were cut back, 5 bases at V and 0 bases at J, with 11 bases in the middle.

This clone has more than one count but fewer than ten. The chain couples TRBV5-1 to TRBJ2-7, with TRBD1 as a possible D gene (5 bases). In germline, CDR1 is SGHRS, CDR2 YFSETQ. The V end was cut by 0 bases, the J end by 3 bases, with 10 bases between. The CDR3 sequence is 14 residues long. CDR3 DNA sequence: TGCGCCAGCAGCTTGGAGGGGTTCCTCTACGAGCAGTACTTC. It encodes CASSLEGFLYEQYF.

The count of this clone is one. The chain couples TRBV30 to TRBJ1-5; D is unresolved. The V gene's germline CDR1 is GTSNPN and CDR2 SVGIG (reference sequence). The CDR3 sequence is 13 residues long. V was pared by 2 bases and J by 6 bases, with 11 bases between. CDR3 sequence (DNA): TGTGCCTGGAGTCCGGAGGCTAGTCAGCCCCAGCATTTT. This encodes CAWSPEASQPQHF.

This clone has only one observation. V is TRBV25-1 and J is TRBJ1-4; unclear D gene. V lost 3 bases and J 6 bases, leaving 11 bases between the germline ends. Per the germline V gene, CDR1 is MGHDK and CDR2 is SYGVNS. The CDR3 totals 14 residues. The CDR3 region is CASSESLGDEKLFF. The CDR3 bases are TGTGCCAGCAGTGAGAGCCTGGGCGATGAAAAACTGTTTTTT.

V and J are TRBV6-6 and TRBJ1-1; 7 nucleotides match TRBD1. Germline CDR1 and CDR2: MNHNY and SVGAGI (reference sequence). The CDR3 sequence is 15 residues long. Unmatched junction bases numbered 14, after V lost 5 bases and J lost 8 bases. The CDR3 sequence is CASSTRQGSFFEAFF. The CDR3 bases are TGTGCCAGCAGTACCCGACAGGGTTCATTCTTCGAAGCTTTCTTT.

The chain employs TRBV3-1 (or the pseudogene TRBV3-2) and TRBJ2-7, with 15 bases matching TRBD2. This CDR3 is 17 amino acids long. J lost 4 bases, V lost 4 bases, and 8 bases had no gene match. The germline V gene has CDR1 LGHDT and CDR2 YNNKEL (reference sequence). DNA of the CDR3: TGTGCCAGCAGCCGCCTAGGACTAGCGGGAGGGCCGTACGAGCAGTACTTC. It translates to CASSRLGLAGGPYEQYF.

This chain connects TRBV7-9 to TRBJ1-4; 7 positions match TRBD1. This CDR3 spans 13 amino acids. Germline values: CDR1 SEHNR, CDR2 FQNEAQ (reference sequence). V shed 4 bases, J shed 12 bases, and the junction held 8 bases outside the gene matches. The CDR3 is CASSSGTGEELFF. The CDR3 bases are TGTGCCAGCAGCTCAGGTACAGGGGAGGAACTGTTTTTT.

The chain has TRBV12-3 or TRBV12-4 and TRBJ1-1; D unclear. V lost 2 bases and J lost 4, with 8 bases in between. CDR3 length: 13 residues. CDR3 loop: CASSLLGPTEAFF. The CDR3 region has the DNA TGTGCCAGCAGTTTATTGGGCCCCACTGAAGCTTTCTTT.

The chain uses TRBV5-6 and TRBJ1-6, with no clear D. Deletions cut 0 bases from V and 8 bases from J, with 6 bases between. The CDR3 is 13 residues long. Germline CDR1 SGHDT, CDR2 YYEEEE. This CDR3 reads CASSLATDSPLHF. The CDR3, as DNA: TGTGCCAGCAGCTTGGCCACTGATTCACCCCTCCACTTT.

CDR3: CASSSRQGANYGYTF. Here the CDR3 DNA reads TGTGCCAGCAGCTCCCGACAGGGAGCTAACTATGGCTACACCTTC. The V call is TRBV5-4, the J call TRBJ1-2; TRBD1 matches at 7 bases. This CDR3 comprises 15 residues. CDR1 is SGHNT, CDR2 YYREEE, per germline (reference sequence). The V and J ends lost 3 bases and 0 bases, in that order; junction bases with no gene match: 5.

The V and J genes are TRBV30 and TRBJ2-2, with unresolved D. Germline CDR1 is GTSNPN and CDR2 is SVGIG (reference sequence). The CDR3 length is 14 residues. Trimming shortened V by 0 bases and J by 3 bases, and 8 bases separated the two germline ends. Here the CDR3 DNA reads TGTGCCTGGAGTGTCGGGTATTACACCGGGGAGCTGTTTTTT. Translated, it gives CAWSVGYYTGELFF. The whole variable domain, filled in from reference TRBV30 and TRBJ2-2, reads SQTIHQWPATLVQPVGSPLSLECTVEGTSNPNLYWYRQAAGRGLQLLFYSVGIGQISSEVPQNLSASRPQDRQFILSSKKLLLSDSGFYLCAWSVGYYTGELFFGEGSRLTVL.

The rearrangement links TRBV19 to TRBJ1-4; D is unclear. Germline V gene data show CDR1 as LNHDA and CDR2 as SQIVND (reference sequence). Trimming stripped 3 bases from V and 8 bases from J, with 16 bases between. The CDR3 has 15 residues. For the CDR3, the DNA is TGTGCCAGTAGTATCCAGTCCGGCGCGGGGGAAAAACTGTTTTTT. It translates to CASSIQSGAGEKLFF.